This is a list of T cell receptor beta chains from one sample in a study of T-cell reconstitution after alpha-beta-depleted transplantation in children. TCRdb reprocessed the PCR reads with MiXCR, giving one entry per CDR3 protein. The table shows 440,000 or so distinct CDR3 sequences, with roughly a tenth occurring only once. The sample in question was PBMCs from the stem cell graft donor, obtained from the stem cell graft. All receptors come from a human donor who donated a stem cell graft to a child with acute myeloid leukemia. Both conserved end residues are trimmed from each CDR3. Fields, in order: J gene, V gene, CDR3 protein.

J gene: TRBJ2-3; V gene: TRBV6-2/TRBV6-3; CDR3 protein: ASSWGTYSDTQY
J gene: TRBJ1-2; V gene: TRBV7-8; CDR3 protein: ASSGLRDRGYGYT
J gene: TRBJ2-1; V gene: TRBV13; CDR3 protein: ASSPWVGNEQF
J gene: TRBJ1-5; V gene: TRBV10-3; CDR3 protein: ASRAVNQPQH
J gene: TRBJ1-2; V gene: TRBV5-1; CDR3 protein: ASSPTGHHRYT
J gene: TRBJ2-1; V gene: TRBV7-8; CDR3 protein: ASSSGLAGAYNEQF
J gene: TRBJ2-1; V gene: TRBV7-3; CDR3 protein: ASSLNPLSGIRFPVGSEQF
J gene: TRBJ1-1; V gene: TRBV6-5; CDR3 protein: ASSPYPNTEAF
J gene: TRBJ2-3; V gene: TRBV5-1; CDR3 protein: ASSSQGRTDTQY
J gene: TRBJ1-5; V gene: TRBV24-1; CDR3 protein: ATSDGQRNQPQH
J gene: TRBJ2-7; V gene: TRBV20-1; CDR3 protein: SAFGQGLPYEQY
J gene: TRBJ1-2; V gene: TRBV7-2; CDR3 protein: ASSGTGGRGVYGYT
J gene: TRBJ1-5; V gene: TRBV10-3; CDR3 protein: AISGGGNQPQH
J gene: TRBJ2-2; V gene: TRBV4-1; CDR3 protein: ASSREGQNTGELF
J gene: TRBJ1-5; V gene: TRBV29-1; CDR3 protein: SVEGGPGQPQH
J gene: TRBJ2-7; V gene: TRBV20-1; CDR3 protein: SARDRSNPYEQY
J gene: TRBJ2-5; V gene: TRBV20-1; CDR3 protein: SAVSGNRETQY
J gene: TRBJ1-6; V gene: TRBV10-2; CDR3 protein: ASSALDRAGSPLH
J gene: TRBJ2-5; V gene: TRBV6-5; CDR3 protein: ASSYSRAPGRETQY
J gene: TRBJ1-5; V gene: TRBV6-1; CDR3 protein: ASILTGRSNQPQH
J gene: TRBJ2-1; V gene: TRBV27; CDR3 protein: ASTGEGNEQF
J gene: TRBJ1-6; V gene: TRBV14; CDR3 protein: ASSPRTGGSSPLH
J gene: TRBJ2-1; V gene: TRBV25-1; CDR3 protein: ASSPRTGGFYEQF
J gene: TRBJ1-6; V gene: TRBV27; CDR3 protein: ASSLQLGAGYDSPLH
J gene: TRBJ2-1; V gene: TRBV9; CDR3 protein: ASSISYNEQF
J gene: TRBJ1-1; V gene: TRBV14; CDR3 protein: ASSQDAGWTEAF
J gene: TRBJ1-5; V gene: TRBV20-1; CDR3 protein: SAFNRGGGNQPQH
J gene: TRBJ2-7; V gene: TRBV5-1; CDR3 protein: ASSQTNFGYEQY
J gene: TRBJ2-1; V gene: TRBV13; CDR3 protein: ASSLAGLDNNEQF
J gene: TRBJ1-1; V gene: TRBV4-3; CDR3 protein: ASSQDPRVEAF
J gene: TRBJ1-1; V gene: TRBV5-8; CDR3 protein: ASSNYQGQGTAEAF
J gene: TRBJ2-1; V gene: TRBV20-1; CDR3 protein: SPQENSYNEQF
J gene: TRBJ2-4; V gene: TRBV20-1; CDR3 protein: SARDKTGGGNIQY
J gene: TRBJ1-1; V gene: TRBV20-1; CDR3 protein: SAPIQGAGTEAF
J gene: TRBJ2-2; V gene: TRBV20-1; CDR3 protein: SARIPTGQGRTGELF
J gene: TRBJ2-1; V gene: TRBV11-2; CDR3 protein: ASSLDSRGSYNEQF
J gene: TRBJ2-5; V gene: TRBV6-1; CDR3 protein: ASRIETQY
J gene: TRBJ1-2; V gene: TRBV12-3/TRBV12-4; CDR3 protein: ASSFAGVGDGYT
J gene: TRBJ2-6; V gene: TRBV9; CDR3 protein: ASGTGAPSGANVLT
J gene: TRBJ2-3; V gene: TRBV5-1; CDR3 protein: ASSLGRGLAENTDTQY
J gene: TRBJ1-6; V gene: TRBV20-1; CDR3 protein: SASRGEAYNSPLH
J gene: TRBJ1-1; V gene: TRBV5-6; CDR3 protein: ASSLGVGDWNTEAF